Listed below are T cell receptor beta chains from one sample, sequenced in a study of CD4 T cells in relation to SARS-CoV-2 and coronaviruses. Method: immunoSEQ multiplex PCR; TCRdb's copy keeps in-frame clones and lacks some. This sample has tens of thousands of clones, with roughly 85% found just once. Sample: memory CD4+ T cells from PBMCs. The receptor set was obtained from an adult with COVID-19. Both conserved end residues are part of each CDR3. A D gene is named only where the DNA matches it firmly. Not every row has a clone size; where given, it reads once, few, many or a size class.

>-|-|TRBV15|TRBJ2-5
TGTGCCACCAGCAGCCCGGTGAGAGAGACCCAGTACTTC
CATSSPVRETQYF
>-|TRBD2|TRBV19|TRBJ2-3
TGTGCCAGTAGTATAGCATACCTAGCGGGAGGGTCAGATACGCAGTATTTT
CASSIAYLAGGSDTQYF
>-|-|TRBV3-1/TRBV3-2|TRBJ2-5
TGTGCCAGCAGCCAAGATGGGACGAATCGGGAGACCCAGTACTTC
CASSQDGTNRETQYF
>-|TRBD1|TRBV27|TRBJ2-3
TGTGCCAGCAGTTACCGGGACAGATACACAGATACGCAGTATTTT
CASSYRDRYTDTQYF
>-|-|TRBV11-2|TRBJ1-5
TGTGCCAGCAGCTTAGATCGAAATCAGCCCCAGCATTTT
CASSLDRNQPQHF
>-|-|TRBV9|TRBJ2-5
TGTGCCAGCAGCGTAATGGTAGAAGAGACCCAGTACTTC
CASSVMVEETQYF
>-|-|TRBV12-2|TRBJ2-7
TGTGCAAGTCGCTTAGTTTCCCGGGAGCTATTCCACGAGCAGTACTTC
CASRLVSRELFHEQYF
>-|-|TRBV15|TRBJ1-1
TGTGCCACCAGCGAACGGGGGAGAGCTGAAGCTTTCTTT
CATSERGRAEAFF
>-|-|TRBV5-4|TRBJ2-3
TGTGCCAGCAGCTTGGGAGTCGGGGTGGGGCAAGATACGCAGTATTTT
CASSLGVGVGQDTQYF
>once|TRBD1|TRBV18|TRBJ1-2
TGTGCCAGCTCACCACGTGAGGGGGCCTATGGCTACACCTTC
CASSPREGAYGYTF
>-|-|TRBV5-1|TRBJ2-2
TGCGCCAGCAGCTTGACACCCCAGGAGGGAGCGGGGGAGCTGTTTTTT
CASSLTPQEGAGELFF
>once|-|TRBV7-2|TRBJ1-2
TGTGCCAGCAGCTCCACAAGGAAAAACTATGGCTACACCTTC
CASSSTRKNYGYTF
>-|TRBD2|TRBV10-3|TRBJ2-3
TGTGCCATCATGTCGACTAGCGGGATACCAGATACGCAGTATTTT
CAIMSTSGIPDTQYF
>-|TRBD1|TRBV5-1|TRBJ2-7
TGCGCCAGCAGCTACGGACAGGGATTATCCTACGAGCAGTACTTC
CASSYGQGLSYEQYF
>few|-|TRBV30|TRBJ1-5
TGTGCCTGGAGTGTATCCCCGGGTCAGCCCCAGCATTTT
CAWSVSPGQPQHF
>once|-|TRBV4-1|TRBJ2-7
TGCGCCAGCAGCCAAGTTCGGAGTTCCTACGAGCAGTACTTC
CASSQVRSSYEQYF
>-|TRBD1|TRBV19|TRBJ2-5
TGTGCCAGTAGCAGAGGACAGGGAGTTCAAGAGACCCAGTACTTC
CASSRGQGVQETQYF
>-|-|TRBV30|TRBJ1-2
TGTGCCTGGAGTGTCCCCGCAGGGGCCTCTTATGGCTACACCTTC
CAWSVPAGASYGYTF
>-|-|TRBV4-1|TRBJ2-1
TGCGCCAGCAGAGTAACCTTTAGGGACGGGAGAGGGAATGAGCAGTTCTTC
CASRVTFRDGRGNEQFF
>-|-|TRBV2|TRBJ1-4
TGTGCCAGCAGTGAACAGGGCACGGGGGAAAAACTGTTTTTT
CASSEQGTGEKLFF
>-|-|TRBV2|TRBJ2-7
TGTGCCAGCAGTGAAAGCTCCTACGAGCAGTACTTC
CASSESSYEQYF
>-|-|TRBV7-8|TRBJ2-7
TGTGCCAGCAGCTTAGGCGGGTACACATCCTACGAGCAGTACTTC
CASSLGGYTSYEQYF
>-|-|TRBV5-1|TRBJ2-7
TGCGCCAGCAGCTTGGCCGTCGGCAGCTTGGACGAGCAGTACTTC
CASSLAVGSLDEQYF
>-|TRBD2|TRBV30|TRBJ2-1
TGTGCCTGGAGGGACCTAGCGGGAGGGGCCCATAATGATTTTAAGCAGTTCTTC
CAWRDLAGGAHNDFKQFF
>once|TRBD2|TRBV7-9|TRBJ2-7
TGTGCCAGCAGCTTAGTCCCTCTTAGCGGGAGGAAAGGAGACTACGAGCAGTACTTC
CASSLVPLSGRKGDYEQYF
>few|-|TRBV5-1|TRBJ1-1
TGCGCCAGCAGCTTTGAGGGGCGGACTGAAGCTTTCTTT
CASSFEGRTEAFF
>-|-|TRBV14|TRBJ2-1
TGTGCCAGCAGCCAAGGAGTGGGCCTAGCCTCCTACAATGAGCAGTTCTTC
CASSQGVGLASYNEQFF
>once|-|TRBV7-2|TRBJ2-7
TGTGCCAGCAGCTTATCCTACGAGCAGTACTTC
CASSLSYEQYF
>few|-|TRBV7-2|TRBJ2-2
TGTGCCAGCAGACCCAACCGGCAGGTCACCGGGGAGCTGTTTTTT
CASRPNRQVTGELFF
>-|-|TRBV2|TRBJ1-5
TGTGCCAGCAGTGAAGCAGGGGATTGGGCGCCCCAGCATTTT
CASSEAGDWAPQHF
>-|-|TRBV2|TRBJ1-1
TGTGCCAGCCGACAGGAGGCGAACACTGAAGCTTTCTTT
CASRQEANTEAFF
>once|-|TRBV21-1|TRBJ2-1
TGTGCCAGCAGCAAACCCGGACTAGCGGATGATGAGCAGTTCTTC
CASSKPGLADDEQFF
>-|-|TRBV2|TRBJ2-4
TGTGCCAGCACACTAAGATTAGCCAAAAACATTCAGTACTTC
CASTLRLAKNIQYF
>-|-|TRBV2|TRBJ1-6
TGTGCCAGCTTCGGACAGAGCTCCTATAATTCACCCCTCCACTTT
CASFGQSSYNSPLHF
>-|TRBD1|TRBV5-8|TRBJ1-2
TGTGCCAGCAGCCCATGGACAGGGGATGGCTACACCTTC
CASSPWTGDGYTF
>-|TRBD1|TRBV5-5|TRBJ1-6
TGTGCCAGCAGCCCAGGACAGGGAGCTCTTAATTCACCCCTCCACTTT
CASSPGQGALNSPLHF
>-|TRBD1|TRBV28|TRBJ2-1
TGTGCCAGCAGTGTGACAGGGTTTAGCTCCTACAATGAGCAGTTCTTC
CASSVTGFSSYNEQFF
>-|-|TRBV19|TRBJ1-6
TGTGCCAGTAGTATAACAGGACCGAATTCACCCCTCCACTTT
CASSITGPNSPLHF
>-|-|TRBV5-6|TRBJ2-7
TGTGCCAGCAGCCCTACCGGACGGGCCGACAACGAGCAGTACTTC
CASSPTGRADNEQYF
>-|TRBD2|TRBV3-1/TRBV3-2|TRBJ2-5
TGTGCCAGCAGCTCACTAGCGGGAGCAGAGACCCAGTACTTC
CASSSLAGAETQYF
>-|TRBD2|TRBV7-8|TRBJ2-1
TGTGCCAGCAGCCAGCTTCCTAGCGGGAGTATGGATGAGCAGTTCTTC
CASSQLPSGSMDEQFF
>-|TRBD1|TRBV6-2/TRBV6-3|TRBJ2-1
TGTGCCAGCAGCCCCGACAGGGCACACAATGAGCAGTTCTTC
CASSPDRAHNEQFF
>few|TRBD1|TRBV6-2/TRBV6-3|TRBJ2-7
TGTGCCAGCAGTTCGACTCTCGGACAGGCGAAATCCTACGAGCAGTACTTC
CASSSTLGQAKSYEQYF
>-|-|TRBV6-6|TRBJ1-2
TGTGCCAGCAGCACTTTTCCTGGGCACGTTGGGGGCTACACCTTC
CASSTFPGHVGGYTF
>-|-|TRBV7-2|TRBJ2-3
TGTGCCAGCAGCGACGCGAGGTTTAGCACAGATACGCAGTATTTT
CASSDARFSTDTQYF
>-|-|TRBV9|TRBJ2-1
TGTGCCAGCAGCGTAGATGGACCCCCTCTGATTTACAACAATGAGCAGTTCTTC
CASSVDGPPLIYNNEQFF
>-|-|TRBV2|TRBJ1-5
TGTGCCAGCAGTGACGTAGGCAATCAGCCCCAGCATTTT
CASSDVGNQPQHF
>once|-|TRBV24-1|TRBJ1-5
TGTGCCACCAGTGATTGGGGACGGCTTGACAATCAGCCCCAGCATTTT
CATSDWGRLDNQPQHF
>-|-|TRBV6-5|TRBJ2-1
TGTGCCAGCAGCCATCGTGGGGGAGGGGGAGATGAGCAGTTCTTC
CASSHRGGGGDEQFF
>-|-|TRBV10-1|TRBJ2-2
TGCGCCAGCAGTGAGTCAAGCCTTTTAAGGGGCGGGGAGCTGTTTTTT
CASSESSLLRGGELFF
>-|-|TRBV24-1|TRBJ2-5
TGTGCCAGTCAAAGACAGGCGGAAGAGACCCAGTACTTC
CASQRQAEETQYF